This T cell receptor beta chain is from a study of T cells in Graves' hyperthyroidism and ophthalmopathy. Amplified TCR beta CDR3 regions derived from RNA transcripts. TCR CDR3 underwent first-round RT-PCR with the HTBI primer set. One entry per CDR3 protein, called by TCRdb with MiXCR from the multiplex PCR reads. This table has roughly 550,000 distinct CDR3 sequences, about 15% appearing once. Uncontrolled infection, other autoimmune disease, pregnancy or lactation led to exclusion. Clinical symptoms, serum thyroxine, TRAb, thyroid ultrasound and orbital computed tomography established diagnosis. This clonotype was counted between two and nine times. The CDR3 runs to 16 residues. Germline CDR1 reads SEHNR; CDR2 reads FQNEAQ (reference sequence). With V trimmed by 1 base and J by 2 bases, 5 bases remained unmatched.

The rearrangement joins TRBV7-9 to TRBJ2-1; 7 nucleotides agree with TRBD2. This receptor was obtained from a woman aged 25 to 39 with Graves' ophthalmopathy. Sequencing was carried out using blood. CDR3 region: CASSLGLAVAYNEQFF. The CDR3 DNA reads TGTGCCAGCAGCTTAGGGCTAGCGGTAGCCTACAATGAGCAGTTCTTC.